This TCR beta chain came from a study of blood T cell repertoires in COVID-19. V was shortened by 0 bases and J by 1 base, with 13 bases between the two germline ends. Germline CDR1 reads SGHTA; CDR2 reads FQGNSA. The CDR3 covers 16 residues. Participants were aged about 18 to 90 years, lived in 24 US areas, and enrolled virtually. As originally analysed: How many nucleated cells were present was estimated from reference gene primer amplification. TCRdb's table, derived via immunoSEQ multiplex PCR, lists solely in-frame clones and lacks some. V and J calls and clone size are those listed in that table; D and trimming were worked out from the DNA. The sample shows around 190,000 clones, 81% of them seen only once.

The chain carries TRBV7-2 and TRBJ2-7, with a tentative D call TRBD1 (6 bases). Sequencing input: PBMCs or T cells enriched from blood (not recorded which). The TCR was taken from a man aged 40-55 years who had recovered from COVID-19. The DNA of the CDR3 is TGTGCCAGCAGCTTAGCCGGACAGCGAGTATCCTACGAGCAGTACTTC. Translating it yields CASSLAGQRVSYEQYF.